This T cell receptor (beta chain) was observed in a study of T cell responses to AZD1222 COVID-19 vaccine. TCRdb's table, derived via immunoSEQ multiplex PCR, lists solely in-frame clones and lacks some. The sample consists of over 100,000 clones, approximately 90% of them appearing once. The CDR3 covers 15 residues. Trimming pared 4 bases from V and 0 bases from J, leaving 11 bases between. CDR1 is SNHLY and CDR2 is FYNNEI in the germline V gene. The chain is built from TRBV2 and TRBJ2-3, with a tentative D call TRBD1 (6 bases). The TCR comes from an adult in good health. The sample here was peripheral blood, taken on day 0 of AZD1222 vaccination. The CDR3 region has the DNA TGTGCCAGCAGTGGCCTGGGACACAGCACAGATACGCAGTATTTT. It specifies CASSGLGHSTDTQYF.